This is a list of T cell receptor beta chains from one sample in a study of shared clonotypes between healthy human individuals. TCRdb's table, derived via immunoSEQ multiplex PCR, lists solely in-frame clones and lacks some. The data contain about 490,000 clones, 75% to 85% of them seen just once; the ten biggest clones take up approximately 12%. The sequenced sample was PBMCs. Receptors were obtained from a woman in her thirties or forties in good health. Some clones in this sample may be carry-over from other donors' samples. CDR3s leave out the opening cysteine and the closing phenylalanine or tryptophan. A D gene is named only where the DNA matches it firmly.

TRBD2 | TRBJ2-1 | TRBV6-6 | ASSPSSGSGYNEQF
NA | TRBJ2-3 | TRBV18 | ASSLGQGIQTDTQY
NA | TRBJ2-1 | TRBV7-2 | ASSYVGQGEQF
NA | TRBJ2-1 | TRBV5-4 | ASSEGDNEQF
NA | TRBJ1-3 | TRBV5-1 | ASSWEQNFSGNTIY
TRBD2 | TRBJ2-3 | TRBV29-1 | SVWTSGGGDTQY
TRBD2 | TRBJ2-3 | TRBV6-1 | ASRAPGGGTDTQY
NA | TRBJ2-2 | TRBV7-9 | ARSDIRAGTGELF
NA | TRBJ1-4 | TRBV25-1 | ASSEAGGNEKLF
TRBD1 | TRBJ1-4 | TRBV27 | ASSKTGRNEKLF
NA | TRBJ1-5 | TRBV30 | AWSTWVGGRGRNQPQH
NA | TRBJ2-7 | TRBV6-1 | ASSEEEGAHVEQY
NA | TRBJ2-3 | TRBV7-2 | ASSSGDPYTDTQY
NA | TRBJ2-5 | TRBV29-1 | SVPTGGVGTQY
TRBD2 | TRBJ2-3 | TRBV25-1 | ASSGGWREGPTDTQY
NA | TRBJ2-1 | TRBV7-9 | ASSLVNYNEQF
NA | TRBJ2-3 | TRBV28 | AGGTRKDTQY
TRBD1 | TRBJ1-3 | TRBV11-2 | ASSHGTDGNTIY
NA | TRBJ2-7 | TRBV28 | ASSLTATVYEQY
NA | TRBJ2-3 | TRBV9 | ASSVDGTADTQY
NA | TRBJ2-3 | TRBV7-2 | ASSSGATDTQY
TRBD2 | TRBJ2-7 | TRBV5-4 | ASSLGPTSGGYEQY
NA | TRBJ2-1 | TRBV6-1 | ASILRTGNEQF
TRBD2 | TRBJ2-1 | TRBV30 | AWSAGRTSVKWSYNEQF
NA | TRBJ2-7 | TRBV7-9 | ASSLWTGRIEQY
NA | TRBJ1-4 | TRBV11-1 | ASSTPFYEKLF
NA | TRBJ2-3 | TRBV11-2 | ASSFSGTSTDTQY
NA | TRBJ1-5 | TRBV2 | ASSTLPRYSNQPQH
NA | TRBJ1-5 | TRBV19 | ASSISGQPQH
NA | TRBJ2-3 | TRBV30 | AWSVRGGSTDTQY
NA | TRBJ2-3 | TRBV2 | ASTPLTGRTDTQY
NA | TRBJ2-6 | TRBV5-1 | ASSFKGSGANVLT
NA | TRBJ1-2 | TRBV7-8 | ASSLALSGAYGYT
TRBD2 | TRBJ2-3 | TRBV6-1 | ASSATSVTDTQY
NA | TRBJ1-1 | TRBV7-8 | ASSLWGGRNTEAF
NA | TRBJ1-5 | TRBV28 | ASSDTHQPQH
NA | TRBJ2-1 | TRBV6-4 | ASSLNSPDNEQF
NA | TRBJ1-2 | TRBV30 | AWTPGGYGYT
NA | TRBJ2-7 | TRBV30 | AWSVSRAYEQY
NA | TRBJ1-1 | TRBV19 | ASSTPGGTEAF
NA | TRBJ2-6 | TRBV7-8 | ASSLGTQNSGANVLT
NA | TRBJ2-7 | TRBV7-2 | ASSLGWPTGSLHLYEQY
TRBD2 | TRBJ2-7 | TRBV4-3 | ASSPTSGRAPPYEQY
TRBD1 | TRBJ1-1 | TRBV29-1 | SVVGQGNTEAF
NA | TRBJ2-1 | TRBV21-1 | ATLHEEGRNEQF
NA | TRBJ2-2 | TRBV9 | ASSVAGELF
TRBD2 | TRBJ2-7 | TRBV5-1 | ASSLSGSVYEQY
NA | TRBJ2-5 | TRBV9 | ASSTGQNQETQY
TRBD2 | TRBJ2-5 | TRBV7-3 | ASSTSGSGETQY
NA | TRBJ2-2 | TRBV6-4 | ASSDSKGAHTGELF
NA | TRBJ2-4 | TRBV18 | ASSPPGALAKNIQY
NA | NA | TRBV6-6 | ASRSATYEQY
TRBD1 | TRBJ2-7 | TRBV30 | AWSADRGGEQY